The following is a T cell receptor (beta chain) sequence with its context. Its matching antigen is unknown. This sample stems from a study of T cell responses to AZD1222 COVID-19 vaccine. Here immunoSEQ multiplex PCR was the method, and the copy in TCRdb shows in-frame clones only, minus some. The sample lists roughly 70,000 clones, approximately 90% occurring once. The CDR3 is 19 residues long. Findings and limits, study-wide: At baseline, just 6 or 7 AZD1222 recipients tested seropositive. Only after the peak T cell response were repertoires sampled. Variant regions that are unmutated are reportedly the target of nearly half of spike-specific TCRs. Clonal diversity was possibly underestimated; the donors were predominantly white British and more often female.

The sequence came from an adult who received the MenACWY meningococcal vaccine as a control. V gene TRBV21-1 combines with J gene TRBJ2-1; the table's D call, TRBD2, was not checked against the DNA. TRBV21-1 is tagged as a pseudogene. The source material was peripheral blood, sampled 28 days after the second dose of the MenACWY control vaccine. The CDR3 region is CASSKVRLAGVRIYNEQFF. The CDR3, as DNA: TGTGCCAGCAGCAAAGTAAGACTAGCGGGGGTAAGGATCTACAATGAGCAGTTCTTC.